This paragraph covers one T cell receptor beta chain sequence. The data derive from a study of blood T cell repertoires in COVID-19. The V end lost 6 bases, the J end lost 1 base, and 4 bases lay between the germline ends. The CDR3 extends over 12 amino acids. Germline assignment: CDR1 MDHEN and CDR2 SYDVKM. Profiling relied on immunoSEQ multiplex PCR, and the TCRdb table lists in-frame clones only, not all of them. The data contain over 130,000 clones, about 86% of them singletons. The chain has TRBV28 and TRBJ1-3; unclear D gene. The sample was peripheral blood. The clonotype was recovered from a woman aged 55-75 years with acute or convalescent COVID-19. The CDR3, as DNA: TGTGCCAGCAGGGCATCTGGAAACACCATATATTTT. Protein sequence: CASRASGNTIYF.